Presented here are 31 T cell receptor beta chains from one specimen sequenced in a study of shared clonotypes between healthy human individuals. Measured with immunoSEQ multiplex PCR; TCRdb has only the in-frame clones, and not every one. The sample comprises about 340,000 clones, around 67% of which are singletons, and more than 9% rests with the top ten. The source material was memory CD4+ T cells sorted from blood. Specified subset: CD45RA-negative fraction. These receptors all stem from a man under 40 in good health.

This rearrangement joins TRBV10-3 to TRBJ2-1; D may be TRBD1 (6 bases). The germline CDR1 and CDR2 sequences are ENHRY and SYGVKD. This CDR3 has 13 amino acids. Trimming took off 10 bases at V and 6 bases at J, with 16 bases between the two ends. The CDR3, as DNA: TGTGCCACTCAGGGGCTGGATCGCAATGAGCAGTTCTTC. This gives the protein CATQGLDRNEQFF.

The chain joins TRBV18 to TRBJ2-1, with 7 bases identical to TRBD2. Germline V gene sequence: CDR1 KGHSH, CDR2 LQKENI. The CDR3 is 17 amino acids. Trimming cost V 3 bases and J 9 bases; bases outside gene matches: 17. In DNA form, the CDR3 reads TGTGCCAGCTCACCTAGTCTCCGAACGGTCCGGGGGGTTGAGCAGTTCTTC. Protein product: CASSPSLRTVRGVEQFF.

J is TRBJ2-7 and V is TRBV18; the D is unclear. Germline CDR1 KGHSH, CDR2 LQKENI. V was shortened by 3 bases and J by 5 bases, with 8 bases between the two germline ends. There are 12 residues in the CDR3. CDR3 nucleotides: TGTGCCAGCTCACCCGACTCGGACGAGCAGTACTTC. Encoded protein: CASSPDSDEQYF. Complete variable domain (other parts from reference TRBV18 and TRBJ2-7): NAGVMQNPRHLVRRRGQEARLRCSPMKGHSHVYWYRQLPEEGLKFMVYLQKENIIDESGMPKERFSAEFPKEGPSILRIQQVVRGDSAAYFCASSPDSDEQYFGPGTRLTVT.

The chain joins TRBV11-1 to TRBJ2-1, with 10 bases identical to TRBD2. This CDR3 contains 16 residues. In germline, CDR1 is SGHAT, CDR2 FQDESV (reference sequence). V lost 5 bases to trimming and J lost 5 bases; unmatched junction nucleotides: 9. The CDR3, as DNA: TGTGCCAGCAGCCCAATGACTAGCGGGTTAGACAATGAGCAGTTCTTC. Translation gives CASSPMTSGLDNEQFF.

This clone was found once. Other DNA sequences in this specimen translate into the identical CDR3. This chain links TRBV5-1 with TRBJ2-7; 7 positions agree with TRBD1. V gave up 5 bases and J gave up 0 bases; unmatched junction bases: 2. CDR3 size: 13 residues. CDR1 SGHRS and CDR2 YFSETQ come from the germline V gene. The CDR3 bases are TGCGCCAGCAGGAGGGACAGCTCCTACGAGCAGTACTTC. The encoded protein is CASRRDSSYEQYF.

The chain uses TRBV5-8 and TRBJ2-5; 10 bases are shared with TRBD1. The CDR3 contains 15 residues. V lost 1 base, J lost 5 bases, and 5 bases stayed unmatched. Germline loops: CDR1 SGHTS, CDR2 YDEGEE. The CDR3 DNA follows: TGTGCCAGCAGCTTGACCGGGACAGGGGTGGAGACCCAGTACTTC. Residues: CASSLTGTGVETQYF.

The chain links TRBV5-1 to TRBJ2-6; 9 nucleotides match TRBD2. In germline, CDR1 is SGHRS, CDR2 YFSETQ. The V segment lost 0 bases and the J segment 3 bases; nucleotides outside the gene matches: 7. This CDR3 comprises 18 residues. Here the CDR3 reads CASSLVRGRASGANVLTF. The CDR3 region has the DNA TGCGCCAGCAGCTTGGTTCGCGGGAGGGCAAGTGGGGCCAACGTCCTGACTTTC. Full variable domain (outside the CDR3, taken from reference TRBV5-1 and TRBJ2-6): KAGVTQTPRYLIKTRGQQVTLSCSPISGHRSVSWYQQTPGQGLQFLFEYFSETQRNKGNFPGRFSGRQFSNSRSEMNVSTLELGDSALYLCASSLVRGRASGANVLTFGAGSRLTVL.

The rearrangement uses TRBV7-2 and TRBJ2-5, with a possible D match to TRBD2 (5 bases). The V gene lost 5 bases and the J gene lost 2 bases, with 18 bases spanning the gap. The CDR3 covers 16 residues. The germline CDR1 and CDR2 sequences are SGHTA and FQGNSA. The CDR3 coding sequence is TGTGCCAGCAGCGCTATAGGACGGGGATGGCAAGAGACCCAGTACTTC. Encoded protein: CASSAIGRGWQETQYF.

V and J are TRBV6-1 and TRBJ1-5; 8 bases fit TRBD1. CDR1 is MNHNS and CDR2 is SASEGT in the germline V gene. The V gene end was trimmed by 6 bases and the J gene end by 4 bases; junction bases not matched to a gene: 8. The CDR3 spans 15 residues. The DNA of the CDR3 is TGTGCCAGCAGGGTGACAGGGGCGCTAAATCAGCCCCAGCATTTT. Translation: CASRVTGALNQPQHF.

This chain uses TRBV5-1 with TRBJ2-3, with D tentatively TRBD1 (6 bases). The CDR3 is 15 residues long. V was shortened by 1 base and J by 5 bases, with 14 bases between the two germline ends. CDR1 and CDR2 from the germline V gene are SGHRS and YFSETQ. The CDR3 reads CASSLMGAVGDTQYF. CDR3 bases: TGCGCCAGCAGCTTGATGGGGGCGGTGGGAGATACGCAGTATTTT.

V gene TRBV29-1 combines with J gene TRBJ1-1; no definite D call. The CDR3 is 11 amino acids. Trimming took 2 bases from V and 4 from J, leaving 5 bases between them. Germline CDR1 and CDR2: SQVTM and ANQGSEA. The CDR3: CSVEWATEAFF. CDR3 DNA sequence: TGCAGCGTTGAATGGGCCACTGAAGCTTTCTTT.

The chain employs TRBV7-3 and TRBJ1-2; a possible D gene is TRBD1 (5 bases). Trimming left V 2 bases short and J 2 bases short, with 12 bases between. The CDR3 spans 15 residues. Germline values: CDR1 SGHTA, CDR2 FQGTGA. The CDR3 spells CASSLFRATNYGYTF. CDR3 nucleotides: TGTGCCAGCAGCTTATTCAGGGCAACGAACTATGGCTACACCTTC.

The count of this clone is one. The chain carries TRBV7-9 and TRBJ1-2, with 10 bases identical to TRBD1. The trim removed 4 bases at V and 0 bases at J, leaving 8 bases unmatched. CDR1 is SEHNR and CDR2 is FQNEAQ in the germline V gene (reference sequence). The CDR3 is 17 amino acids. DNA for the CDR3: TGTGCCAGCAGCTGGGGACAGGGGACAACCTCTAACTATGGCTACACCTTC. It yields the protein CASSWGQGTTSNYGYTF.

The rearrangement links TRBV11-2 to TRBJ1-2; D gene uncertain. Trimming pared 0 bases from V and 6 bases from J, leaving 11 bases between. The CDR3 is 14 amino acids. From germline, CDR1 is SGHAT and CDR2 FQNNGV. The CDR3 region has the DNA TGTGCCAGCAGCTTAGAGAAGGAGAGCCATGGCTACACCTTC. Translating gives CASSLEKESHGYTF.

The chain links TRBV11-2 to TRBJ1-3; D uncertain. CDR3 length equals 14 residues. Looked up from germline, CDR1 is SGHAT and CDR2 is FQNNGV. V lost 1 base to trimming and J lost 2 bases, with 6 bases between them. The chain's CDR3 is CASSLASAGNTIYF. The CDR3 DNA follows: TGTGCCAGCAGCTTAGCTTCAGCTGGAAACACCATATATTTT.

This clone was found a few times. The chain employs TRBV19 and TRBJ1-4; D ambiguous. This CDR3 spans 15 amino acids. Trimming pared 3 bases from V and 1 base from J, leaving 9 bases between. Per germline, CDR1 LNHDA and CDR2 SQIVND (reference sequence). The CDR3 bases are TGTGCCAGTAGTATCCGGACTTTAACTAATGAAAAACTGTTTTTT. The encoded protein is CASSIRTLTNEKLFF.

This clone turned up a few times. The chain employs TRBV29-1 and TRBJ1-2; D uncertain. The CDR3 spans 13 residues. Trimming left V 4 bases short and J 3 bases short, with 12 bases between. Germline V CDR1 and CDR2: SQVTM, ANQGSEA. The CDR3 DNA reads as TGCAGCGTTGGCTCAGTTTCCTACTATGGCTACACCTTC. Translation: CSVGSVSYYGYTF. The complete variable domain, with remaining parts taken from reference TRBV29-1 and TRBJ1-2, reads SAVISQKPSRDICQRGTSLTIQCQVDSQVTMMFWYRQQPGQSLTLIATANQGSEATYESGFVIDKFPISRPNLTFSTLTVSNMSPEDSSIYLCSVGSVSYYGYTFGSGTRLTVV.

The chain employs TRBV11-3 and TRBJ1-1, with D perhaps TRBD1 (6 bases). Germline V CDR1 and CDR2: SGHNT, YENEEA. The CDR3 spans 14 residues. V was pared by 1 base and J by 4 bases, with 10 bases between. CDR3 region: CASSLVAGATEAFF. Here the CDR3 DNA reads TGTGCCAGCAGCTTAGTTGCAGGGGCCACTGAAGCTTTCTTT.

The rearrangement links TRBV15 to TRBJ2-7, with D hard to call. The CDR3 is 13 amino acids. The ends were cut back, 1 base at V and 3 bases at J, with 7 bases in the middle. Per the germline V gene, CDR1 is LNHNV and CDR2 is YYDKDF (reference sequence). The CDR3 coding sequence is TGTGCCACCAGCAGAGGCCCGAACTACGAGCAGTACTTC. Amino acids: CATSRGPNYEQYF.

This sequence joins TRBV10-3 and TRBJ2-3; D is possibly TRBD2 (6 bases). Germline CDR1 is ENHRY and CDR2 is SYGVKD. V gave up 3 bases and J gave up 0 bases, with 10 bases separating them. The CDR3 is 15 residues long. This CDR3 reads CAISDLSGSTDTQYF. The CDR3, as DNA: TGTGCCATCAGTGACCTCAGCGGGAGCACAGATACGCAGTATTTT.

This chain links TRBV7-3 with TRBJ2-2, with a tentative D call TRBD1 (6 bases). The germline V and J ends were trimmed by 4 bases and 8 bases, with 11 bases remaining between them. Germline V CDR1 and CDR2: SGHTA, FQGTGA. The CDR3 is 13 amino acids. The CDR3 DNA reads as TGTGCCAGCAGCTCAGGACAGATTGGGGAGCTGTTTTTT. As protein: CASSSGQIGELFF.

The rearrangement uses TRBV2 and TRBJ2-2, with 8 nucleotides matching TRBD2. The CDR3 has 13 residues. With 8 bases clipped from V and 7 bases from J, the junction kept 6 bases outside the gene matches. The germline gives CDR1 SNHLY, CDR2 FYNNEI. CDR3 region: CASDSGGDGELFF. The CDR3 bases are TGTGCCAGCGACAGCGGGGGAGACGGGGAGCTGTTTTTT.

V is TRBV11-2 and J is TRBJ2-5; D may be TRBD2 (6 bases). The V gene lost 1 base and the J gene lost 7 bases, with 13 bases spanning the gap. Germline CDR1 reads SGHAT; CDR2 reads FQNNGV. The length of the CDR3 is 14 residues. CDR3 protein: CASSLVGLSATQYF. For the CDR3, the DNA is TGTGCCAGCAGCTTAGTGGGACTCTCGGCGACCCAGTACTTC.

The rearrangement joins TRBV28 to TRBJ2-2; D is ambiguous. Germline V gene data show CDR1 as MDHEN and CDR2 as SYDVKM. V dropped 1 base and J dropped 4 bases, with 7 bases sitting between them. The length of the CDR3 is 14 residues. The CDR3 spells CASSLFRGTGELFF. The CDR3 nucleotides are TGTGCCAGCAGTTTATTCCGAGGCACCGGGGAGCTGTTTTTT.

V is TRBV5-1 and J is TRBJ2-7; 13 bases map to TRBD2. Trimming at V came to 4 bases and at J to 6 bases, leaving 10 bases not matched to a gene. This CDR3 region has 16 residues. CDR1 is SGHRS and CDR2 is YFSETQ in the germline V gene. Here the CDR3 DNA reads TGCGCCAGCAGCCCGGAACCGGGACTAGCGGGACGCGAGCAGTACTTC. Its translation: CASSPEPGLAGREQYF.

This chain uses TRBV11-2 with TRBJ2-2; 9 positions match TRBD1. Trimming at V came to 5 bases and at J to 7 bases, leaving 5 bases not matched to a gene. Germline CDR1 SGHAT, CDR2 FQNNGV. This CDR3 contains 14 residues. The chain's CDR3 is CASSRDRVGGELFF. Written as DNA, the CDR3 is TGTGCCAGCAGCCGGGACAGGGTAGGCGGGGAGCTGTTTTTT.

This clone was counted once. The identical CDR3 is also encoded by other nucleotide sequences in the sample. The V gene is TRBV7-9, the J gene TRBJ1-1; no reliable D call. Between the trimmed V and J ends, which lost 3 bases and 5 bases, there was a span of 7 bases. Per the germline V gene, CDR1 is SEHNR and CDR2 is FQNEAQ (reference sequence). This CDR3 has 12 residues. CDR3 region: CASSFFSTEAFF. DNA of the CDR3: TGTGCCAGCAGCTTCTTCAGTACTGAAGCTTTCTTT.

Points on this clone: The junction shows a germline mismatch at one end, possibly a read error. V usage is TRBV7-7 and J usage is TRBJ2-3; 7 bases match TRBD2. Germline V gene data show CDR1 as SSHAT and CDR2 as FNYEAQ (reference sequence). The CDR3 is 14 amino acids. CDR3 in amino acids: CASSPGLRADTQYF. The CDR3 DNA follows: TGTGCTAGCAGCCCGGGACTAAGGGCAGATACGCAGTATTTT.

The chain employs TRBV10-3 and TRBJ2-6; D unclear. The V and J ends lost 0 bases and 2 bases respectively, with 2 bases between them. CDR1 is ENHRY and CDR2 is SYGVKD in the germline V gene. The CDR3 is made up of 14 amino acids. In nucleotides, the CDR3 is TGTGCCATCAGTGAGTCCCCTGGGGCCAACGTCCTGACTTTC. Its translation: CAISESPGANVLTF.

V and J are TRBV2 and TRBJ2-7, with D tentatively TRBD1 (6 bases). CDR3 length equals 14 residues. V shed 7 bases and J shed 1 base, with 14 bases lying between them. Per germline, CDR1 SNHLY and CDR2 FYNNEI. CDR3 DNA: TGTGCCAGCAAGGTACAGGGCCCTTCCTACGAGCAGTACTTC. It yields the protein CASKVQGPSYEQYF.

This clone was recorded many times. This sequence joins TRBV18 and TRBJ1-1; D gene unclear. V lost 5 bases and J 3 bases, leaving 10 bases between the germline ends. The CDR3 totals 13 residues. CDR1 and CDR2 from the germline V gene are KGHSH and LQKENI. The CDR3 DNA follows: TGTGCCAGCTCAACGTCAGAGGACACTGAAGCTTTCTTT. Amino acids: CASSTSEDTEAFF.